The 31 T cell receptor beta chains presented below share a single source sample, sequenced in a study of T cell repertoires in cytomegalovirus infection. TCRdb fed the reads into MiXCR, producing one record per CDR3 protein. The sample includes 200,000 or so distinct CDR3 sequences, roughly 27% of them seen just once. The sample was PBMCs. These receptors all stem from a human donor in good health (CMV status not recorded). Some clones in this sample may be carry-over from other donors' samples.

The chain uses TRBV7-3 and TRBJ2-1, with 11 bases that match TRBD2. The CDR3 has 19 amino acids. Germline V CDR1 and CDR2: SGHTA, FQGTGA. The V and J ends lost 5 bases and 0 bases, in that order; junction bases with no gene match: 12. CDR3 in DNA: TGTGCCAGCAGCCCTCGGCCCCTTACTAGCGGGGGCTCCTACAATGAGCAGTTCTTC. As protein: CASSPRPLTSGGSYNEQFF.

This chain uses TRBV11-2 with TRBJ2-7; D gene unclear. Trimming removed 0 bases from V and 2 bases from J, with 2 bases in between. The CDR3 length is 12 residues. Germline CDR1 SGHAT, CDR2 FQNNGV. Here the CDR3 DNA reads TGTGCCAGCAGCTTAGAGCCCTACGAGCAGTACTTC. Its protein is CASSLEPYEQYF.

This clonotype has at least ten counts. The V gene is TRBV7-2, the J gene TRBJ2-7; TRBD2 matches at 8 bases. The ends lost 5 bases at V and 5 bases at J; junction bases unmatched: 8. Germline CDR1 reads SGHTA; CDR2 reads FQGNSA. The CDR3 has 14 residues. Here the CDR3 reads CASSGRTSRHEQYF. The CDR3 DNA reads TGTGCCAGCAGCGGAAGGACTAGCCGCCACGAGCAGTACTTC. Full variable domain (remainder filled in from reference TRBV7-2 and TRBJ2-7): GAGVSQSPSNKVTEKGKDVELRCDPISGHTALYWYRQSLGQGLEFLIYFQGNSAPDKSGLPSDRFSAERTGGSVSTLTIQRTQQEDSAVYLCASSGRTSRHEQYFGPGTRLTVT.

In this sample, this clonotype turned up many times. V gene TRBV7-8 combines with J gene TRBJ2-2; 7 bases are a match to TRBD1. J was trimmed by 1 base and V by 2 bases; bases with no gene match: 4. The CDR3 is 16 amino acids. Germline V gives CDR1 SGHVS, CDR2 FQNEAQ. Written as DNA, the CDR3 is TGTGCCAGCAGCTTACTGGACAGGATGAACACCGGGGAGCTGTTTTTT. Encoded protein: CASSLLDRMNTGELFF.

This clonotype has more than one count but fewer than ten. The chain carries TRBV5-1 and TRBJ2-7; either TRBD1 or TRBD2 may fit D (6 bases each). Germline V gene data show CDR1 as SGHRS and CDR2 as YFSETQ. Trimming took off 4 bases at V and 4 bases at J, with 18 bases between the two ends. The CDR3 totals 15 residues. CDR3 residues: CASSAGTKNTYEQYF. CDR3 bases: TGCGCCAGCAGCGCGGGGACAAAGAATACGTACGAGCAGTACTTC.

This clonotype was counted at least ten times. This chain connects TRBV7-9 to TRBJ1-2; 7 bases align to TRBD1. The germline gives CDR1 SEHNR, CDR2 FQNEAQ (reference sequence). The CDR3 loop spans 13 amino acids. V lost 4 bases to trimming and J lost 4 bases; unmatched junction nucleotides: 3. CDR3 DNA sequence: TGTGCCAGCAGCTCGAACAGGGGCTATGGCTACACCTTC. Residues: CASSSNRGYGYTF.

In this sample, this clonotype turned up a few times. The rearrangement uses TRBV25-1 and TRBJ1-6; D possibly corresponds to TRBD1 (5 bases). From germline, CDR1 is MGHDK and CDR2 SYGVNS. The CDR3 sequence is 14 residues long. V was cut by 2 bases and J by 9 bases, with 11 bases left in between. The CDR3 spells CASSEPSGGSPLHF. Here the CDR3 DNA reads TGTGCCAGCAGTGAACCTTCGGGGGGTTCACCCCTCCACTTT.

This clonotype was seen a few times. The chain has TRBV2 and TRBJ2-3; the D gene is possibly TRBD2 (5 bases). CDR3 length equals 13 residues. Germline assignment: CDR1 SNHLY and CDR2 FYNNEI. Trimming stripped 7 bases from V and 0 bases from J, with 8 bases between. The DNA of the CDR3 is TGTGCCAGCACGAGGGATAGCACAGATACGCAGTATTTT. Protein: CASTRDSTDTQYF.

The chain is built from TRBV5-1 and TRBJ1-1; no clear D. Trimming stripped 6 bases from V and 3 bases from J, with 9 bases between. The germline gives CDR1 SGHRS, CDR2 YFSETQ. The CDR3 is 12 residues long. The CDR3 protein is CASKVADTEAFF. CDR3 DNA sequence: TGCGCCAGCAAGGTCGCGGACACTGAAGCTTTCTTT. Full variable domain (missing parts from reference TRBV5-1 and TRBJ1-1): KAGVTQTPRYLIKTRGQQVTLSCSPISGHRSVSWYQQTPGQGLQFLFEYFSETQRNKGNFPGRFSGRQFSNSRSEMNVSTLELGDSALYLCASKVADTEAFFGQGTRLTVV.

V gene TRBV19 combines with J gene TRBJ1-6; weak D call: TRBD1 (5 bases). CDR1 is LNHDA, CDR2 SQIVND, per germline (reference sequence). Trimming pared 5 bases from V and 9 bases from J, leaving 17 bases between. This CDR3 comprises 15 residues. The CDR3 loop reads CASSYGHGESSPLHF. The DNA of the CDR3 is TGTGCCAGTAGTTACGGACACGGAGAATCTTCACCCCTCCACTTT.

About this clonotype: The junction and the germline gene differ at one end; a read error may be behind it. J is TRBJ2-7 and V is TRBV7-2, with 11 bases fitting TRBD2. Germline V CDR1 and CDR2: SGHTA, FQGNSA. The CDR3 consists of 14 residues. Written as DNA, the CDR3 is TGTGCCAGCAGATTAGCGGGGGGGGCGGACGAGCAGTACTTC. Its protein product is CASRLAGGADEQYF.

This chain joins TRBV6-5 and TRBJ2-1, with D perhaps matching TRBD2 (5 bases). Trimming took off 6 bases at V and 4 bases at J, with 13 bases between the two ends. Germline lookup yields CDR1 MNHEY and CDR2 SVGAGI. The CDR3 runs 14 residues. CDR3 loop: CASRYGEIYNEQFF. CDR3 nucleotides: TGTGCCAGCAGGTACGGGGAGATTTACAATGAGCAGTTCTTC.

The rearrangement uses TRBV29-1 and TRBJ1-5; D gene ambiguous. Germline V gene sequence: CDR1 SQVTM, CDR2 ANQGSEA. Trimming took 0 bases from V and 3 from J, leaving 6 bases between them. The length of the CDR3 is 13 residues. The CDR3 protein is CSVEEGFNQPQHF. CDR3 nucleotide sequence: TGCAGCGTTGAAGAAGGCTTCAATCAGCCCCAGCATTTT.

This CDR3 reads CASSLVPGGDQETQYF. CDR3 nucleotides: TGTGCCAGCAGTTTAGTACCGGGGGGGGACCAAGAGACCCAGTACTTC. The genes are TRBV12-3 or TRBV12-4 and TRBJ2-5; 8 positions match TRBD2. The CDR3 spans 16 residues. The V segment lost 1 base and the J segment 0 bases; nucleotides outside the gene matches: 4.

This clonotype has only a few counts. The chain combines TRBV11-2 with TRBJ2-7; D is unclear. Germline lookup yields CDR1 SGHAT and CDR2 FQNNGV. The CDR3 runs to 15 residues. With 5 bases removed from V and 3 bases from J, the gap between germline ends came to 17 bases. The DNA of the CDR3 is TGTGCCAGCAGCGTCCACCCCCAGATTTTCTACGAGCAGTACTTC. This sequence encodes CASSVHPQIFYEQYF.

The gene calls are TRBV12-3 or TRBV12-4 and TRBJ2-1; tentatively, D is TRBD1 or TRBD2 (6 bases each). The V end was cut by 4 bases, the J end by 10 bases, with 17 bases between. CDR3 size: 14 residues. The CDR3 DNA sequence: TGTGCCAGCAGTTCGGGACAAGTGGAGGGGGAGCAGTTCTTC. Amino acids: CASSSGQVEGEQFF.

There are a few counts of this clonotype. The chain joins TRBV7-2 to TRBJ2-1; D call uncertain. Germline lookup yields CDR1 SGHTA and CDR2 FQGNSA. CDR3 size: 14 residues. V lost 5 bases and J 6 bases, leaving 14 bases between the germline ends. Here the CDR3 DNA reads TGTGCCAGCAGCCCCGGCCCCTCGTCCAATGAGCAGTTCTTC. It encodes CASSPGPSSNEQFF. The full variable domain, rest sourced from reference TRBV7-2 and TRBJ2-1, is GAGVSQSPSNKVTEKGKDVELRCDPISGHTALYWYRQSLGQGLEFLIYFQGNSAPDKSGLPSDRFSAERTGGSVSTLTIQRTQQEDSAVYLCASSPGPSSNEQFFGPGTRLTVL.

The rearrangement uses TRBV12-3 or TRBV12-4 and TRBJ1-3; D unclear. The V end was cut by 1 base, the J end by 2 bases, with 9 bases between. This CDR3 is 15 amino acids long. The CDR3 region is CASSLVGGPGNTIYF. CDR3 bases: TGTGCCAGCAGTTTAGTAGGCGGGCCTGGAAACACCATATATTTT.

A few counts support this clonotype. This chain joins TRBV7-9 and TRBJ2-1; TRBD2 matches 12 bases. The CDR3 covers 18 residues. J gave up 4 bases and V 5 bases, and 12 bases lay outside the gene matches. The germline gives CDR1 SEHNR, CDR2 FQNEAQ (reference sequence). DNA of the CDR3: TGTGCCAGCAGCGGGGCCGCTAGCGGGGGGGCATCTTACAATGAGCAGTTCTTC. This encodes CASSGAASGGASYNEQFF.

This clonotype was observed a few times. The chain links TRBV19 to TRBJ2-7, with 13 bases aligning to TRBD2. The germline CDR1 and CDR2 sequences are LNHDA and SQIVND (reference sequence). V shed 5 bases, J shed 3 bases, and the junction held 10 bases outside the gene matches. CDR3 length: 17 residues. The CDR3 sequence is CASSQTGLAGALYEQYF. The CDR3 DNA follows: TGTGCCAGTAGTCAGACCGGACTAGCGGGGGCCCTCTACGAGCAGTACTTC.

Ten or more counts support this clonotype. The V gene is TRBV5-4, the J gene TRBJ1-2; D not certain. Germline-derived CDR1 and CDR2 are SGHNT and YYREEE (reference sequence). The V end was cut by 5 bases, the J end by 0 bases, with 14 bases between. The CDR3 is 15 residues long. This CDR3 is CASRTSLQPNYGYTF. DNA of the CDR3: TGTGCCAGCAGGACTTCTCTACAGCCTAACTATGGCTACACCTTC.

V and J are TRBV7-2 and TRBJ1-6, with 9 bases aligning to TRBD1. The CDR3 consists of 12 residues. J lost 7 bases, V lost 8 bases, and 0 bases had no gene match. Germline V gives CDR1 SGHTA, CDR2 FQGNSA. CDR3 region: CASGTGNSPLHF. The CDR3 nucleotides are TGTGCCAGCGGGACAGGGAATTCACCCCTCCACTTT.

The V and J genes are TRBV28 and TRBJ1-3, with unresolved D. CDR3 size: 15 residues. Trimming removed 2 bases at V and 1 base at J, with 9 bases between. Germline V gene lookup returns CDR1 MDHEN and CDR2 SYDVKM. CDR3 amino acids: CASSLTAVSGNTIYF. Written as DNA, the CDR3 is TGTGCCAGCAGTTTAACGGCCGTGTCTGGAAACACCATATATTTT.

Notes on this clonotype: The missing conserved phenylalanine or tryptophan at the end of this CDR3 makes a read error likely. V is TRBV2 and J is TRBJ2-3; D is uncertain. CDR1 SNHLY and CDR2 FYNNEI come from the germline V gene. This CDR3 is 15 amino acids long. The V and J ends lost 1 base and 0 bases respectively, with 8 bases between them. The CDR3 coding sequence is TGTGCCAGCAGTGAAGAGGGTGGGAGCACAGATACGCAGTATCTT. This codes for CASSEEGGSTDTQYL.

This chain uses TRBV10-3 with TRBJ2-5; no reliable D call. Trimming took off 6 bases at V and 5 bases at J, with 13 bases between the two ends. Germline V gene data show CDR1 as ENHRY and CDR2 as SYGVKD. The length of the CDR3 is 13 residues. The CDR3 here is CAISGPQEETQYF. As DNA, the CDR3 is TGTGCCATCAGCGGACCCCAAGAGGAGACCCAGTACTTC.

This clonotype was found a few times. The rearrangement links TRBV2 to TRBJ2-7; D remains unclear. This CDR3 is 14 amino acids long. Germline V gene lookup returns CDR1 SNHLY and CDR2 FYNNEI. Trimming removed 3 bases at V and 0 bases at J, with 9 bases between. For the CDR3, the DNA is TGTGCCAGCAGTGAGACTTGGCTCTCCTACGAGCAGTACTTC. Protein sequence: CASSETWLSYEQYF.

This clonotype has a handful of counts. J is TRBJ1-2 and V is TRBV5-1; D is ambiguous. CDR1 and CDR2 (germline): SGHRS, YFSETQ. This CDR3 region has 15 residues. The V end lost 0 bases, the J end lost 6 bases, and 15 bases lay between the germline ends. The CDR3 reads CASSLEGKRVDGYTF. DNA for the CDR3: TGCGCCAGCAGCTTGGAAGGGAAACGGGTCGATGGCTACACCTTC.

This clonotype was seen only a few times. The V call is TRBV20-1, the J call TRBJ2-2; D remains unclear. V was trimmed by 5 bases and J by 5 bases, leaving 9 bases between them. Germline-derived CDR1 and CDR2 are DFQATT and SNEGSKA (reference sequence). The CDR3 covers 12 residues. As DNA, the CDR3 is TGCAGTGCTGGAACCTGGACCGGGGAGCTGTTTTTT. This sequence encodes CSAGTWTGELFF.

This CDR3 is CASSPEIRTWGNTIYF. The CDR3 DNA is TGTGCCAGCAGCCCGGAAATAAGGACGTGGGGAAACACCATATATTTT. The chain recombines TRBV7-8 with TRBJ1-3, with D hard to call. The CDR3 has 16 residues. Trimming pared 5 bases from V and 4 bases from J, leaving 18 bases between. CDR1 SGHVS and CDR2 FQNEAQ come from the germline V gene. Looking up the rest from reference TRBV7-8 and TRBJ1-3 gives the full variable domain: GAGVSQSPRYKVAKRGQDVALRCDPISGHVSLFWYQQALGQGPEFLTYFQNEAQLDKSGLPSDRFFAERPEGSVSTLKIQRTQQEDSAVYLCASSPEIRTWGNTIYFGEGSWLTVV.

This clonotype has more than one count but fewer than ten. The chain combines TRBV2 with TRBJ1-1; D is perhaps TRBD1 (5 bases). Germline loops: CDR1 SNHLY, CDR2 FYNNEI. This CDR3 spans 13 amino acids. Trimming removed 1 base from V and 3 bases from J, with 6 bases in between. The CDR3 sequence: CASSEEGYTEAFF. CDR3 DNA: TGTGCCAGCAGTGAAGAGGGGTACACTGAAGCTTTCTTT.

This chain joins TRBV7-4 and TRBJ1-2; no clear D gene. The CDR3 sequence is 15 residues long. The ends were cut back, 5 bases at V and 2 bases at J, with 15 bases in the middle. The germline V gene has CDR1 SGHVT and CDR2 SQSDAQ. The CDR3 DNA sequence: TGTGCCAGCAGCCCCCCTTCTAAGGGAAACTATGGCTACACCTTC. Residues: CASSPPSKGNYGYTF.